The 2 T cell receptor beta chains listed next were all sequenced from one sample in a study of T cell responses to AZD1222 COVID-19 vaccine. The repertoire was sequenced with immunoSEQ multiplex PCR; TCRdb's copy has only in-frame clones and lacks some. The sample yields about 90,000 clones, about 88% seen once. The sample consisted of peripheral blood, taken 28 days after the second AZD1222 dose. The receptors were sampled from an adult who received the AZD1222 COVID-19 vaccine.

This clone was seen once. The rearrangement uses TRBV7-2 and TRBJ1-1; D is ambiguous. Looked up from germline, CDR1 is SGHTA and CDR2 is FQGNSA. This CDR3 has 12 residues. The V end was cut by 1 base, the J end by 10 bases, with 10 bases between. This CDR3 is CASSLGPRGAFF. CDR3 DNA: TGTGCCAGCAGCTTAGGGCCCCGGGGAGCTTTCTTT.

This chain joins TRBV6-1 and TRBJ1-1; D not resolved. Per the germline V gene, CDR1 is MNHNS and CDR2 is SASEGT. This CDR3 has 14 amino acids. V dropped 2 bases and J dropped 0 bases, with 7 bases sitting between them. The CDR3 region is CASSELRMNTEAFF. The DNA of the CDR3 is TGTGCCAGCAGTGAATTGAGAATGAACACTGAAGCTTTCTTT.